Included here is one TCR beta chain sequence, with context. Data came from immunoSEQ multiplex PCR; TCRdb stores just in-frame clones and leaves some out. Among some 64,000 clones listed, about 86% were seen once. This specimen belongs to a study of technical replicates of blood from a few donors. The TCR originated in a human donor in good health. Some clones in this sample may be carry-over from other donors' samples. The sequencing sample was made of PBMCs.

CDR3 nucleotides: TGCGCCAGCAGCCATTACGGGGAGCAGTTCTTC. It translates to CASSHYGEQFF. V and J are TRBV4-1 and TRBJ2-1, with no clear D. Germline CDR1 and CDR2: MGHRA and YSYEKL. This CDR3 contains 11 residues. Trimming took 3 bases from V and 10 from J, leaving 7 bases between them.